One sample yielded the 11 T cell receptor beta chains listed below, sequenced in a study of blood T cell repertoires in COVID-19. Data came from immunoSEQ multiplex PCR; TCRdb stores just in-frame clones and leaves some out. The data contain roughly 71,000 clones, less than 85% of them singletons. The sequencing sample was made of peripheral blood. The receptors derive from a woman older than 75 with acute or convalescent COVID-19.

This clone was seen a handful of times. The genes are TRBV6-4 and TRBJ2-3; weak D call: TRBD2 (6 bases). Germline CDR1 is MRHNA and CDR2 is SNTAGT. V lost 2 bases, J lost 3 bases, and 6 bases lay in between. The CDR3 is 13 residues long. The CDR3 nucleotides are TGTGCCAGCAGTGACGGGACTACAGATACGCAGTATTTT. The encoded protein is CASSDGTTDTQYF.

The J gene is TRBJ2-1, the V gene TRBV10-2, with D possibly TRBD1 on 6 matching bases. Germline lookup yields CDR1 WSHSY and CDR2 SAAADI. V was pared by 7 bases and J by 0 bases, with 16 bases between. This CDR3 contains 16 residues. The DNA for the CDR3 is TGCGCCAGCACCACCTGGACAGACCTCTCCTACAATGAGCAGTTCTTC. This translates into CASTTWTDLSYNEQFF.

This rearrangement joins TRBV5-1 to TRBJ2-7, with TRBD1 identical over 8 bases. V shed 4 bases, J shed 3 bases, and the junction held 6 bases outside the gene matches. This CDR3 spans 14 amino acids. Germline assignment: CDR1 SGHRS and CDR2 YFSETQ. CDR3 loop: CASSPGTGLYEQYF. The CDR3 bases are TGCGCCAGCAGCCCCGGGACAGGTCTCTACGAGCAGTACTTC.

Here the CDR3 reads CASSLAAGISNQPQHF. DNA for the CDR3: TGTGCCAGCAGCTTAGCAGCCGGGATTAGCAATCAGCCCCAGCATTTT. This chain joins TRBV5-5 and TRBJ1-5; no firm D call. Trimming shortened V by 2 bases and J by 0 bases, and 12 bases separated the two germline ends. The CDR3 is 16 amino acids. CDR1 and CDR2 from the germline V gene are SGHKS and YYEKEE (reference sequence).

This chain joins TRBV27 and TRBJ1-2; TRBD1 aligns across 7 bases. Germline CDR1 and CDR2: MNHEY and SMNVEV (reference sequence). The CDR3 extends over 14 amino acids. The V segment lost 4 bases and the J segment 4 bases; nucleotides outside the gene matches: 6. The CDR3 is CASSSTRDSYGYTF. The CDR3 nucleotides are TGTGCCAGCAGTTCCACTCGGGACAGCTATGGCTACACCTTC.

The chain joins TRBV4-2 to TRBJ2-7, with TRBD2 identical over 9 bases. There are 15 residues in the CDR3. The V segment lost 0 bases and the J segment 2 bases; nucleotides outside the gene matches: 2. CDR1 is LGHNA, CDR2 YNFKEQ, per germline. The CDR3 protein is CASSQDLAGPYEQYF. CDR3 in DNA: TGTGCCAGCAGCCAAGACCTAGCGGGGCCCTACGAGCAGTACTTC.

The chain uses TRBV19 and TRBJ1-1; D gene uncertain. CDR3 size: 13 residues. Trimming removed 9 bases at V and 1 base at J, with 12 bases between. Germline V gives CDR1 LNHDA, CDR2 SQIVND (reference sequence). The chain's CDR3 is CASDSWPNTEAFF. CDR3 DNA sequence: TGTGCCAGCGATTCTTGGCCGAACACTGAAGCTTTCTTT.

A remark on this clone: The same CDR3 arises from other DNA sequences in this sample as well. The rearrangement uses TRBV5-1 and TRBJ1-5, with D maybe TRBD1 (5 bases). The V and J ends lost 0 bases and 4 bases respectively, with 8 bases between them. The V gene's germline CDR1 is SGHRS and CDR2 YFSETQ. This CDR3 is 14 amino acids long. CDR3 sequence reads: CASSLDSGNQPQHF. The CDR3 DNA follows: TGCGCCAGCAGCTTGGACTCAGGGAATCAGCCCCAGCATTTT.

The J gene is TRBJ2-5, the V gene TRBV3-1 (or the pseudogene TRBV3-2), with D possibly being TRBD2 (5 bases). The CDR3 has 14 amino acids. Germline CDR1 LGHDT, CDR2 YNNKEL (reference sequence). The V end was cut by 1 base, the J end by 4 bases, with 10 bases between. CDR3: CASSQGSAGETQYF. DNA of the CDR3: TGTGCCAGCAGCCAAGGATCGGCGGGAGAGACCCAGTACTTC.

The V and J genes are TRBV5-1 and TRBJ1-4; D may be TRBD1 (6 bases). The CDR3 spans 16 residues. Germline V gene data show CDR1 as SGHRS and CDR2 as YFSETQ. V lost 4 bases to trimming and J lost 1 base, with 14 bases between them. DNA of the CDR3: TGCGCCAGCAGCCCGCAGGGGATGGGAACTAATGAAAAACTGTTTTTT. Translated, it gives CASSPQGMGTNEKLFF.

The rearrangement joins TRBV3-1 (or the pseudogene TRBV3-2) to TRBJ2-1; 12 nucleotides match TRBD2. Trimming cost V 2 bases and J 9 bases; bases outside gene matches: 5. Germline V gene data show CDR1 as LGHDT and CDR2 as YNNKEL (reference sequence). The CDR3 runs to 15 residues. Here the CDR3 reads CASSQMTSGSSEQFF. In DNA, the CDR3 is TGTGCCAGCAGCCAAATGACTAGCGGGAGTAGTGAGCAGTTCTTC.